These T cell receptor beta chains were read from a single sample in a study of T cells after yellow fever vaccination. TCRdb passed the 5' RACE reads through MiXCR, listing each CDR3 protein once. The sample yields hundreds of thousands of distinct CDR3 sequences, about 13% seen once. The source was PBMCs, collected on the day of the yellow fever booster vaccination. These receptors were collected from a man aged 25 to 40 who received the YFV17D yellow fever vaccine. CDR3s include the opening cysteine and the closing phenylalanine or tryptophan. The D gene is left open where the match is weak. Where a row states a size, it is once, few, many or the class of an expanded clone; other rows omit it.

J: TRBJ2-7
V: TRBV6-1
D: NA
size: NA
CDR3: CASSRTDPYEQYF
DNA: TGTGCCAGCAGTCGGACAGACCCCTACGAGCAGTACTTC

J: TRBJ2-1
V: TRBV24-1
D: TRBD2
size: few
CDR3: CATSVLEIRMGKGGSSKRHEQFF
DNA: TGTGCCACCAGTGTACTGGAGATCCGAATGGGTAAGGGAGGGTCCTCTAAGAGGCATGAGCAGTTCTTC

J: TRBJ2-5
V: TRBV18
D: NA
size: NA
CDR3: CASSPQRLTAHQETQYF
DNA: TGTGCCAGCTCACCACAGCGCTTAACAGCACACCAAGAGACCCAGTACTTC

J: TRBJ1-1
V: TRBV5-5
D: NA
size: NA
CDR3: CASSVTVNTEAFF
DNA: TGTGCCAGCAGTGTCACAGTAAACACTGAAGCTTTCTTT

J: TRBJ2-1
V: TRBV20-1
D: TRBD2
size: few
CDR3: CSARPRELSYNEQFF
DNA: TGCAGTGCCCGGCCGCGGGAGTTATCCTACAATGAGCAGTTCTTC

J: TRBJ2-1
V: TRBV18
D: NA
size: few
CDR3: CASSRPGFEQFF
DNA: TGTGCCAGCTCAAGGCCAGGGTTTGAGCAGTTCTTC

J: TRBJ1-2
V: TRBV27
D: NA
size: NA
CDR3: CASRVGVAGYGYTF
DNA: TGTGCCAGCAGGGTGGGGGTCGCGGGCTATGGCTACACCTTC

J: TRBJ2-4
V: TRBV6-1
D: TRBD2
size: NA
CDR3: CASTPYGRRIIQYF
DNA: TGTGCCAGCACCCCCTACGGGAGGAGAATCATTCAGTACTTC

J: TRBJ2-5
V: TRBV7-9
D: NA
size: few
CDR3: CASSQQGGGLKETQYF
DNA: TGTGCCAGCAGCCAACAGGGAGGGGGGCTAAAAGAGACCCAGTACTTC

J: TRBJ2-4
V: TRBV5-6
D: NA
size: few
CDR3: CASSLAGFVGSRNIQYF
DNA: TGTGCCAGCAGCTTGGCCGGATTCGTGGGTAGCCGGAACATTCAGTACTTC

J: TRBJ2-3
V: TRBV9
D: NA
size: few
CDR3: CASSVGVGDSSTDTQYF
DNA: TGTGCCAGCAGCGTAGGGGTAGGGGATTCTAGCACAGATACGCAGTATTTT

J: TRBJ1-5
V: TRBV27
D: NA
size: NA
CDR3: CASSFGTYQPQHF
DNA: TGTGCCAGCAGTTTCGGCACTTATCAGCCCCAGCATTTT

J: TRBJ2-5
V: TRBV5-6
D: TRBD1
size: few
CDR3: CASSVSGQPQETQYF
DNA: TGTGCCAGCAGCGTTTCGGGACAGCCTCAAGAGACCCAGTACTTC

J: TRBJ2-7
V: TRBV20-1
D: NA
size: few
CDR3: CSASGALYEQYF
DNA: TGCAGTGCTTCCGGGGCCCTCTACGAGCAGTACTTC

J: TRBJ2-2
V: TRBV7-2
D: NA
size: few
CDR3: CASSTYSWELFF
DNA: TGTGCCAGCAGCACCTACTCCTGGGAGCTGTTTTTT

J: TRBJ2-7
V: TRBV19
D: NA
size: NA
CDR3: CASSPSGTGSSYEQYF
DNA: TGTGCCAGTAGCCCGTCCGGGACGGGGAGCTCCTACGAGCAGTACTTC

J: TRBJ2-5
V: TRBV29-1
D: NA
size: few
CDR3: CSAGAPRFWAGETQYF
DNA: TGCAGCGCCGGAGCGCCGCGCTTTTGGGCCGGGGAGACCCAGTACTTC

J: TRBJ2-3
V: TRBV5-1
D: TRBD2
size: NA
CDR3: CASSFLAGGPDTQYF
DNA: TGCGCCAGCAGCTTCCTAGCGGGAGGGCCAGATACGCAGTATTTT

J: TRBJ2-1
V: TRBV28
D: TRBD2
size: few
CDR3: CASLWTSGNNEQFF
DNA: TGTGCCAGCCTTTGGACTAGCGGTAACAATGAGCAGTTCTTC

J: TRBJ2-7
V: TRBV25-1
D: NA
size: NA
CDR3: CASSEANTPEQYF
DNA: TGTGCCAGCAGTGAAGCGAACACGCCAGAGCAGTACTTC

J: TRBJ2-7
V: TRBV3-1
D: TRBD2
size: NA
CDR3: CASSRQAAGGTEQYF
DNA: TGTGCCAGCAGCCGGCAGGCAGCGGGAGGGACCGAGCAGTACTTC

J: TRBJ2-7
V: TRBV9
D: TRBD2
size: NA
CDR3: CASIISGRGLSYEQYF
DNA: TGTGCCAGCATTATAAGCGGGAGGGGTCTGTCCTACGAGCAGTACTTC

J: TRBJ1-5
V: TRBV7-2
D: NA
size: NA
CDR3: CASSTDGRYEPQHF
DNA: TGTGCCAGCAGCACAGACGGACGGTATGAGCCCCAGCATTTT

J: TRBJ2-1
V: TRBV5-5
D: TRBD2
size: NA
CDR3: CASSLRRGGSSSYNEQFF
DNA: TGTGCCAGCAGCTTAAGAAGGGGCGGGAGCAGCTCCTACAATGAGCAGTTCTTC

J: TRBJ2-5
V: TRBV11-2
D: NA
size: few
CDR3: CASSVSRETQYF
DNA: TGTGCCAGCAGCGTTAGCAGAGAGACCCAGTACTTC

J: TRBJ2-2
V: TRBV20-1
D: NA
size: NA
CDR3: CSARTTGSGELFF
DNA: TGCAGTGCTAGAACTACAGGTTCCGGGGAGCTGTTTTTT

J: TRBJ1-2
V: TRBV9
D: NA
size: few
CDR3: CASSRTTDYGYTF
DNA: TGTGCCAGCAGCCGGACCACAGACTATGGCTACACCTTC

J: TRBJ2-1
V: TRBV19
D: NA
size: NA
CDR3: CASRSGHTYNEQFF
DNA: TGTGCCAGTAGATCGGGCCACACCTACAATGAGCAGTTCTTC

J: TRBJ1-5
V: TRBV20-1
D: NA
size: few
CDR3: CSARDFPGGIGNQPQHF
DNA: TGCAGTGCTAGAGATTTTCCCGGGGGCATTGGCAATCAGCCCCAGCATTTT

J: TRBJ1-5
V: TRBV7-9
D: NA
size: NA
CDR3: CASDAGSNQPQHF
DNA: TGTGCCAGCGACGCGGGATCAAATCAGCCCCAGCATTTT

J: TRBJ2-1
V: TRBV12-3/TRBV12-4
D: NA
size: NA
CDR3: CASSFIPDEQFF
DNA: TGTGCCAGCAGTTTTATCCCCGATGAGCAGTTCTTC

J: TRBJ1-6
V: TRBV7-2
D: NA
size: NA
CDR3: CATRQDRSYNSPLHF
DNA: TGTGCCACCCGGCAGGACCGCTCCTATAATTCACCCCTCCACTTT

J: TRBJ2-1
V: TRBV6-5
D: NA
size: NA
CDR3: CASSYSTGIPNEQFF
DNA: TGTGCCAGCAGTTACTCGACGGGAATCCCCAATGAGCAGTTCTTC

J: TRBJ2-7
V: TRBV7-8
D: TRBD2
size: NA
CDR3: CASSLNAGGPGEQYF
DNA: TGTGCCAGCAGCTTAAACGCGGGAGGGCCTGGTGAGCAGTACTTC

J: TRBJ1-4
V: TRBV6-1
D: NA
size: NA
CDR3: CASSGQPNEKLFF
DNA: TGTGCCAGCAGTGGACAGCCAAATGAAAAACTGTTTTTT

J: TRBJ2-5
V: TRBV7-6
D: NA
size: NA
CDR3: CASSLAMSNQETQYF
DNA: TGTGCCAGCAGCTTAGCGATGAGCAACCAAGAGACCCAGTACTTC

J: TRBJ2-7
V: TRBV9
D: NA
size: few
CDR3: CASSVGGRGHSYEQYF
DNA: TGTGCCAGCAGCGTAGGTGGAAGGGGCCACTCCTACGAGCAGTACTTC

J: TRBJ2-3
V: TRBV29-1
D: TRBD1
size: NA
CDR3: CSAVGWGQGAPDTQYF
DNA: TGCAGCGCTGTGGGCTGGGGACAGGGGGCCCCAGATACGCAGTATTTT

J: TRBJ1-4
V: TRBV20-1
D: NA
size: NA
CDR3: CSAVPDPWNENLFF
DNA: TGCAGTGCGGTTCCGGACCCTTGGAATGAAAATCTGTTTTTT

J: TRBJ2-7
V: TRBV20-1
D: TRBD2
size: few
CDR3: CSASPLAGGPYEQYF
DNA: TGCAGTGCTAGCCCACTCGCGGGAGGGCCATACGAGCAGTACTTC

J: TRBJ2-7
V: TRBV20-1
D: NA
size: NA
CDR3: CSASSFYEQYF
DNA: TGCAGTGCTAGTTCCTTCTACGAGCAGTACTTC

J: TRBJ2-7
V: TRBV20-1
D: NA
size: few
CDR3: CSARDMTANYEQYF
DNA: TGCAGTGCTAGAGATATGACCGCTAACTACGAGCAGTACTTC

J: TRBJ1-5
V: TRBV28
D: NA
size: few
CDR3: CASSLMENQPQHF
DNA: TGTGCCAGCAGTTTAATGGAAAATCAGCCCCAGCATTTT